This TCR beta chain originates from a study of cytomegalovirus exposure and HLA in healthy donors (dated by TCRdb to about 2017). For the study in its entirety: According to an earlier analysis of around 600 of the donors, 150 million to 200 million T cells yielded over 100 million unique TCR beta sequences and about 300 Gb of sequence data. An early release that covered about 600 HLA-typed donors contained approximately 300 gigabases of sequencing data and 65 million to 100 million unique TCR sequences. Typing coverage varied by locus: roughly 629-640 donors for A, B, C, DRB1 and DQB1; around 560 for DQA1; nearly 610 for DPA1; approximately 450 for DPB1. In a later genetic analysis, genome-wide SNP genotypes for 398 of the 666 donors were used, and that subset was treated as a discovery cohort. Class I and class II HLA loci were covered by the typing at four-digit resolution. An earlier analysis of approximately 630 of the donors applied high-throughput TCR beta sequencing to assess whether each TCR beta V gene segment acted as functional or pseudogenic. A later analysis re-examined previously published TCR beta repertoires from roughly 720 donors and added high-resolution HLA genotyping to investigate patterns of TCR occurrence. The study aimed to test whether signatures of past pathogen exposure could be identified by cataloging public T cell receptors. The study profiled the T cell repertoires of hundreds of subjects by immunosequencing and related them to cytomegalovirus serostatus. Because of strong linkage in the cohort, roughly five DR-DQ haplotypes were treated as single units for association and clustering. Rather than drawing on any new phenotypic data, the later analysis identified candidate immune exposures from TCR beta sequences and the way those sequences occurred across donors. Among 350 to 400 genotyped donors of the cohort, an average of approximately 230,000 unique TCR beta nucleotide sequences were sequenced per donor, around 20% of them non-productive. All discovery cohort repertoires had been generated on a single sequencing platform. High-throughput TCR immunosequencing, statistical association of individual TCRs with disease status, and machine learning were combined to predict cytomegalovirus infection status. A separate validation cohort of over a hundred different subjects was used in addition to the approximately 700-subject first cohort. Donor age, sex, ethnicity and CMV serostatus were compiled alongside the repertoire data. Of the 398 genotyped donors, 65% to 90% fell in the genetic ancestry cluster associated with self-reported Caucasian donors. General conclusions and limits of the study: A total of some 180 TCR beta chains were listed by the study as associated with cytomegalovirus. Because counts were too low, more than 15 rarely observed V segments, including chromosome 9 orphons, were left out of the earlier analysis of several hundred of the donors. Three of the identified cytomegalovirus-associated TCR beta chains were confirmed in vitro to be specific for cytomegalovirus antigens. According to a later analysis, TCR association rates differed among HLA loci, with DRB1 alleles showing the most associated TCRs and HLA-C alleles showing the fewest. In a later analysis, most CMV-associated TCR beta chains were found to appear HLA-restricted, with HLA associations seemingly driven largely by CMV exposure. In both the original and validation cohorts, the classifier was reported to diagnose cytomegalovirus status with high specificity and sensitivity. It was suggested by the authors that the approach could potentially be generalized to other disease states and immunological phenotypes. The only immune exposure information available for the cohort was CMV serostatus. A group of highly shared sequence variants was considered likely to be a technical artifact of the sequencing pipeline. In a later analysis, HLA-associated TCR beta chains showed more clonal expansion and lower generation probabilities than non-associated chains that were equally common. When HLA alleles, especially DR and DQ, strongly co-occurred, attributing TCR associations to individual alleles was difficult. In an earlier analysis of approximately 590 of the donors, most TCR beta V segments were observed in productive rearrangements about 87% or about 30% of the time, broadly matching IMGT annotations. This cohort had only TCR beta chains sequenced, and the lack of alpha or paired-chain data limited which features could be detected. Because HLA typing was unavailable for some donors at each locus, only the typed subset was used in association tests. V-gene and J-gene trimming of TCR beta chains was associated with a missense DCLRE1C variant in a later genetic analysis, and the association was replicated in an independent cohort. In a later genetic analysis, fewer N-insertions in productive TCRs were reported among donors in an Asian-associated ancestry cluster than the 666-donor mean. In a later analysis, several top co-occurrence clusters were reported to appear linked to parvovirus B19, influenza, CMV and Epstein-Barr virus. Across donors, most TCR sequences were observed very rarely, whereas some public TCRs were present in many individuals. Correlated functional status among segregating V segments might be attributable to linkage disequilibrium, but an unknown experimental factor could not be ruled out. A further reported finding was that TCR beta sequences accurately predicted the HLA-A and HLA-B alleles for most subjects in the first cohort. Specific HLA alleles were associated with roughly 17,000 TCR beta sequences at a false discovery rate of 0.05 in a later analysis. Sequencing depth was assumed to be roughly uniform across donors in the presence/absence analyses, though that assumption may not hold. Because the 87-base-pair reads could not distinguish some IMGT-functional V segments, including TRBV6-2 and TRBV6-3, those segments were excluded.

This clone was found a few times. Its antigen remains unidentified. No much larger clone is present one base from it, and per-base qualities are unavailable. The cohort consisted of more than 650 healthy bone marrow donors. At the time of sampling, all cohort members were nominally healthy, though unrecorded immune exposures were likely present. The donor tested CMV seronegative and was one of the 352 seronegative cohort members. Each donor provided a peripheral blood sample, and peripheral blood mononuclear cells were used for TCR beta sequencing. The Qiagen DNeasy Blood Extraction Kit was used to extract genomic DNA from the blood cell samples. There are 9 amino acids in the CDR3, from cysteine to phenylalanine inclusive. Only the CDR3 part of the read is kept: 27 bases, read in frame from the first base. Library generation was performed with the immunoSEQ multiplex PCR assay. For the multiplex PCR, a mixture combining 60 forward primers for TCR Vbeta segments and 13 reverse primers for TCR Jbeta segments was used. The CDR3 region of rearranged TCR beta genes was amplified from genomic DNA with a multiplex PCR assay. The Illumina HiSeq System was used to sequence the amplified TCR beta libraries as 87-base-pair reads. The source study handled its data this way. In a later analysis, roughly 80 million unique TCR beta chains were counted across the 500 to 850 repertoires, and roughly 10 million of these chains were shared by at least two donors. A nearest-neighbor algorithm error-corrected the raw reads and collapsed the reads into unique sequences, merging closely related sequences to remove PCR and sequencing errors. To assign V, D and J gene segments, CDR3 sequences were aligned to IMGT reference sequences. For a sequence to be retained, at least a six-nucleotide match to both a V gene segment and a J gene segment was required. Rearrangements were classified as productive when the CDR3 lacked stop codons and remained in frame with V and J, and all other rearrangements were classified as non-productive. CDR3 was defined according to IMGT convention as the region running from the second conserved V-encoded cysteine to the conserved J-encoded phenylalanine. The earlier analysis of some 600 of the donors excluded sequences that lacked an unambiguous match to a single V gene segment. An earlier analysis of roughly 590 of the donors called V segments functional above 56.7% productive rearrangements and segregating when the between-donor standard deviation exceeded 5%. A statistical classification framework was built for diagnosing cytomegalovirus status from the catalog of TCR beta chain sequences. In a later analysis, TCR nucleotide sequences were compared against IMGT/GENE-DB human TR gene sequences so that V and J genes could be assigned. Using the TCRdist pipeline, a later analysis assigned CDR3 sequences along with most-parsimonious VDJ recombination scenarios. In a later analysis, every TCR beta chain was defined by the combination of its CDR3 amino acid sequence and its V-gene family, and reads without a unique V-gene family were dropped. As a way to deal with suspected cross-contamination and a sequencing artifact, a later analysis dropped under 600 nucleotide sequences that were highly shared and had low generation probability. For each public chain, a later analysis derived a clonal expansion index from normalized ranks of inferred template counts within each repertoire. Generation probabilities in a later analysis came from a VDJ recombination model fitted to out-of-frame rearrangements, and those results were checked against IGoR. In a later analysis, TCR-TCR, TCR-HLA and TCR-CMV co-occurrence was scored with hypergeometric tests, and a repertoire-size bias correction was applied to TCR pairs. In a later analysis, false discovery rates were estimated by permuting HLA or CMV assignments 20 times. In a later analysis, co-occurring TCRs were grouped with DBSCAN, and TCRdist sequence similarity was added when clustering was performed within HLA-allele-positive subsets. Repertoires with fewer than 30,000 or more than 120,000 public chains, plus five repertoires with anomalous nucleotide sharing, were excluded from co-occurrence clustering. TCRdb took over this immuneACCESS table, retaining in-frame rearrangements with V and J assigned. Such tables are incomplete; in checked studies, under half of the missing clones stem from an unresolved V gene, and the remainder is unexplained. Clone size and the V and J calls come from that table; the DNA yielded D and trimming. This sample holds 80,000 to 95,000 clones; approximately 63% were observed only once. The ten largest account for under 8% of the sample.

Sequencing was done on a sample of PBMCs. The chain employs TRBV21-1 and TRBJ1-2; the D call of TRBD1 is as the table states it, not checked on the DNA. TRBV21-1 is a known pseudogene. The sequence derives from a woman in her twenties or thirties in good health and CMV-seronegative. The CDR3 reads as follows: CARQYGYTF. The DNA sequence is TGTGCCAGGCAGTATGGCTACACCTTC.